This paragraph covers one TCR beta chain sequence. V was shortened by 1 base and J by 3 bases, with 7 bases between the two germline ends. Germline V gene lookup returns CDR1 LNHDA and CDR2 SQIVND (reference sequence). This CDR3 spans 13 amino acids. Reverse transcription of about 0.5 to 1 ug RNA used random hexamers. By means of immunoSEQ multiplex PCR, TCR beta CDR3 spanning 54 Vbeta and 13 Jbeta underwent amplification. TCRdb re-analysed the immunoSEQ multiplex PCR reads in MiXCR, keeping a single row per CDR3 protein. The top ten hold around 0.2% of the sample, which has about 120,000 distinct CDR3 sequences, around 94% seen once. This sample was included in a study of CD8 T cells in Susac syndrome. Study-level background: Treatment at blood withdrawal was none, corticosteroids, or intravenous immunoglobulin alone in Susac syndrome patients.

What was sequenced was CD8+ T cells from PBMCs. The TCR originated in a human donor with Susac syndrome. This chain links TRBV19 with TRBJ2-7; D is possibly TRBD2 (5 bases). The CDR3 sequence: CASSIGGDYEQYF. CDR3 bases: TGTGCCAGTAGTATAGGGGGAGACTACGAGCAGTACTTC. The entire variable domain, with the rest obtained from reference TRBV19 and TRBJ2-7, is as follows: DGGITQSPKYLFRKEGQNVTLSCEQNLNHDAMYWYRQDPGQGLRLIYYSQIVNDFQKGDIAEGYSVSREKKESFPLTVTSAQKNPTAFYLCASSIGGDYEQYFGPGTRLTVT.